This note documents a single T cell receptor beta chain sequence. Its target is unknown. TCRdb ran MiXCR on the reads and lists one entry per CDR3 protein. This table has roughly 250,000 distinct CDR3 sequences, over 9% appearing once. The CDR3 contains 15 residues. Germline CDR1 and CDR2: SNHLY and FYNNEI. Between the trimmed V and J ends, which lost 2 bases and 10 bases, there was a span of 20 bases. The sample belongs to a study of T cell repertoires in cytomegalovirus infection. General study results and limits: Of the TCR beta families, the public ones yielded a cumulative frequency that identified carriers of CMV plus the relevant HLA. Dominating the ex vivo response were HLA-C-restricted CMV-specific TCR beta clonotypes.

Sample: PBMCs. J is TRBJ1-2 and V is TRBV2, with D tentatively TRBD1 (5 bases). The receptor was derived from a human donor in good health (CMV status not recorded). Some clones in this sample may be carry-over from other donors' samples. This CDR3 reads CASSELGLARGVYTF. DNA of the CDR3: TGTGCCAGCAGTGAACTGGGACTCGCGAGAGGTGTCTACACCTTC.